The source of this T cell receptor beta chain is a study of PD-1 blockade in classical Hodgkin lymphoma. Study outcomes and limitations: With CD4+ cells, TCR diversity rose significantly by C4D1, but not with CD8+ cells.

The patients all showed relapse after autologous stem cell transplantation, while their brentuximab vedotin exposure varied. Complete response, partial response or progressive disease were the best responses. Sequenced by immunoSEQ multiplex PCR; TCRdb stores in-frame clones only, minus some. This table has around 15,000 clones, 75% to 90% appearing once. In the case of this clone: Its antigen remains unknown.

Germline values: CDR1 WNHNN, CDR2 SYGVQD (reference sequence). This CDR3 spans 15 amino acids. With 5 bases clipped from V and 8 bases from J, the junction kept 11 bases outside the gene matches. Source: peripheral blood mononuclear cells (PBMCs), taken before the second cycle of nivolumab. J is TRBJ2-1 and V is TRBV10-1; TRBD2 aligns across 8 bases. The clonotype was recovered from a human donor with classical Hodgkin lymphoma. Written as DNA, the CDR3 is TGCGCCAGCAGTACCGGGACTAGGAGTTTCGATGAGCAGTTCTTC. This sequence encodes CASSTGTRSFDEQFF.